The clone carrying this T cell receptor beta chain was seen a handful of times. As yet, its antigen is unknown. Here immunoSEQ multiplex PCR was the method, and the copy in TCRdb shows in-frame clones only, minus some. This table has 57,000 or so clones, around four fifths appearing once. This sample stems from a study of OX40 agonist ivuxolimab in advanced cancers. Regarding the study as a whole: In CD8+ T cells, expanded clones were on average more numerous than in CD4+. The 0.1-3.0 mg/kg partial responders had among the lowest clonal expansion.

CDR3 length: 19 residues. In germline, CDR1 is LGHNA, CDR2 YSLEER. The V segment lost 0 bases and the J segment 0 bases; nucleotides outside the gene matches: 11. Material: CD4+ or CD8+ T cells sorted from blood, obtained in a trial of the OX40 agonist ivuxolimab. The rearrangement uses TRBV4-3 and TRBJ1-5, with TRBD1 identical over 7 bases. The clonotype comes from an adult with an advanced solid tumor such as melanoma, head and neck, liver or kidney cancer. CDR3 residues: CASSQDPPGGTYSNQPQHF. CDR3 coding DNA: TGCGCCAGCAGCCAAGATCCACCAGGGGGGACCTATAGCAATCAGCCCCAGCATTTT.